These T cell receptor beta chains were read from a single sample in a study of identical twins. TCRdb reprocessed the 5' RACE reads via MiXCR and lists one record per CDR3 protein. The table has 450,000 or so distinct CDR3 sequences, about 18% seen once. Sequenced: naive T cells sorted from blood. Receptors were obtained from a man aged 50 to 59 in good health. CDR3s include the opening cysteine and the closing phenylalanine or tryptophan. The order of the fields is J gene, clone size, V gene, D gene, CDR3 protein, CDR3 DNA. The D gene is left open where the match is weak. Size is omitted from some rows. Given values are once, few, many or a class for expanded clones.

j_gene: TRBJ2-7
abundance: few
v_gene: TRBV6-2/TRBV6-3
d_gene: .
CDR3aa: CASRLQLYEQYF
CDR3nt: TGTGCCAGCAGGCTCCAACTCTACGAGCAGTACTTC

j_gene: TRBJ1-2
abundance: many
v_gene: TRBV7-9
d_gene: .
CDR3aa: CASSPDTRTGYTF
CDR3nt: TGTGCCAGCAGCCCCGACACGCGAACTGGCTACACCTTC

j_gene: TRBJ1-1
abundance: .
v_gene: TRBV20-1
d_gene: .
CDR3aa: CSARSEAFF
CDR3nt: TGCAGTGCCCGGTCTGAAGCTTTCTTT

j_gene: TRBJ2-1
abundance: .
v_gene: TRBV4-3
d_gene: .
CDR3aa: CASSQELRNEQFF
CDR3nt: TGCGCCAGCAGCCAAGAATTACGAAATGAGCAGTTCTTC

j_gene: TRBJ2-1
abundance: .
v_gene: TRBV30
d_gene: .
CDR3aa: CAWSPNIVSEQFF
CDR3nt: TGTGCCTGGAGTCCAAACATCGTCAGCGAGCAGTTCTTC

j_gene: TRBJ2-3
abundance: .
v_gene: TRBV3-1
d_gene: .
CDR3aa: CASSQDARTGRDTQYF
CDR3nt: TGTGCCAGCAGCCAAGATGCGAGGACCGGGAGAGATACGCAGTATTTT

j_gene: TRBJ2-1
abundance: many
v_gene: TRBV12-3/TRBV12-4
d_gene: .
CDR3aa: CASRGRGLYNEQFF
CDR3nt: TGTGCCAGCAGGGGCAGGGGCTTGTACAATGAGCAGTTCTTC

j_gene: TRBJ2-7
abundance: .
v_gene: TRBV20-1
d_gene: .
CDR3aa: CSARAPGTYEQYF
CDR3nt: TGCAGTGCTAGAGCCCCCGGTACCTACGAGCAGTACTTC

j_gene: TRBJ2-5
abundance: many
v_gene: TRBV7-2
d_gene: TRBD1
CDR3aa: CASSLGTVQETQYF
CDR3nt: TGTGCCAGCAGCCTTGGGACAGTACAAGAGACCCAGTACTTC

j_gene: TRBJ2-7
abundance: .
v_gene: TRBV20-1
d_gene: .
CDR3aa: CSAGVTDSPFYEQYF
CDR3nt: TGCAGTGCAGGGGTGACGGACAGCCCTTTCTACGAGCAGTACTTC

j_gene: TRBJ2-4
abundance: .
v_gene: TRBV7-2
d_gene: TRBD1
CDR3aa: CASRRTGAGAKNIQYF
CDR3nt: TGTGCCAGCAGACGAACAGGGGCAGGAGCCAAAAACATTCAGTACTTC

j_gene: TRBJ1-3
abundance: few
v_gene: TRBV5-1
d_gene: .
CDR3aa: CASSVSTGISGNTIYF
CDR3nt: TGCGCCAGCAGCGTTTCGACCGGGATCTCTGGAAACACCATATATTTT

j_gene: TRBJ2-5
abundance: few
v_gene: TRBV5-2
d_gene: .
CDR3aa: CASQQEPAEETQYF
CDR3nt: TGTGCCAGTCAACAGGAGCCAGCTGAAGAGACCCAGTACTTC

j_gene: TRBJ2-7
abundance: few
v_gene: TRBV14
d_gene: .
CDR3aa: CASSQERRREQYF
CDR3nt: TGTGCCAGCAGCCAAGAAAGGCGACGAGAGCAGTACTTC

j_gene: TRBJ1-5
abundance: many
v_gene: TRBV20-1
d_gene: .
CDR3aa: CSARDPGEGQPQHF
CDR3nt: TGCAGTGCTAGAGATCCAGGGGAAGGCCAGCCCCAGCATTTT

j_gene: TRBJ2-5
abundance: many
v_gene: TRBV20-1
d_gene: TRBD2
CDR3aa: CSARAGLAGGPVETQYF
CDR3nt: TGCAGTGCTAGAGCGGGACTAGCGGGAGGGCCCGTAGAGACCCAGTACTTC

j_gene: TRBJ2-1
abundance: .
v_gene: TRBV7-2
d_gene: TRBD2
CDR3aa: CASSSVLAGGFEQFF
CDR3nt: TGTGCCAGCAGCTCCGTCCTAGCGGGAGGATTTGAGCAGTTCTTC

j_gene: TRBJ2-4
abundance: few
v_gene: TRBV6-1
d_gene: TRBD1
CDR3aa: CASTIGQGPDIQYF
CDR3nt: TGTGCCAGCACAATAGGACAGGGTCCGGACATTCAGTACTTC

j_gene: TRBJ2-1
abundance: .
v_gene: TRBV5-5
d_gene: TRBD2
CDR3aa: CASSAGTSGGLDEQFF
CDR3nt: TGTGCCAGCAGCGCTGGGACTAGCGGGGGGTTAGATGAGCAGTTCTTC

j_gene: TRBJ1-5
abundance: .
v_gene: TRBV20-1
d_gene: TRBD1
CDR3aa: CSASPSTGAQGQPQHF
CDR3nt: TGCAGTGCTAGTCCTTCTACAGGGGCGCAGGGTCAGCCCCAGCATTTT

j_gene: TRBJ2-5
abundance: .
v_gene: TRBV6-5
d_gene: .
CDR3aa: CASSYGGWIGSQETQYF
CDR3nt: TGTGCCAGCAGTTACGGGGGCTGGATCGGGAGTCAAGAGACCCAGTACTTC

j_gene: TRBJ1-4
abundance: .
v_gene: TRBV4-3
d_gene: .
CDR3aa: CASSQGVRREEKLFF
CDR3nt: TGCGCCAGCAGCCAAGGTGTACGGAGGGAAGAAAAACTGTTTTTT

j_gene: TRBJ2-1
abundance: .
v_gene: TRBV19
d_gene: .
CDR3aa: CASSIFGGEQFF
CDR3nt: TGTGCCAGTAGTATTTTCGGCGGCGAGCAGTTCTTC

j_gene: TRBJ2-7
abundance: .
v_gene: TRBV7-2
d_gene: TRBD2
CDR3aa: CASSLVAGEVYEQYF
CDR3nt: TGTGCCAGCAGCTTAGTAGCGGGGGAGGTCTACGAGCAGTACTTC

j_gene: TRBJ2-1
abundance: .
v_gene: TRBV6-5
d_gene: .
CDR3aa: CASSYVGGGYNEQFF
CDR3nt: TGTGCCAGCAGTTACGTGGGAGGGGGGTACAATGAGCAGTTCTTC